This T cell receptor (beta chain) is drawn from a study of shared T cell receptors in the human thymus (dated by TCRdb to the early 2020s). A note on the overall study: The study investigated the way shared, self-reactive T-cell receptor alpha chains are produced in the human thymus.

This clone was found once. The specificity of this receptor is unknown. Base quality data are lacking; no much larger clone is found one base away. Library preparation used the immunoSEQ multiplex PCR assay. TCRdb mirrors the immuneACCESS table, restricted to in-frame sequences. Some clones are absent from its copies; in checked studies, under half trace to an unresolved V gene, and the reason for the others is unknown. This sample holds hundreds of thousands of clones; 88% were observed only once. The ten largest clones represent 0.008% to 0.011% of the sample. V trim: 5 bases; J trim: 4 bases; unmatched bases: 9. The CDR3, cysteine through phenylalanine, is 15 amino acids long. Here the CDR3 DNA is all that survives: 45 bases in frame from base 1. The germline V gene encodes CDR1 SEHNR and CDR2 FQNEAQ (reference sequence). These same records also appear under a second study, on human thymus T cells. As that second study puts it: The donors were immunologically healthy infants in Finland who had open corrective cardiac surgery for congenital heart defects. Thymus tissue was collected as surgical resects that were removed during corrective cardiac surgery. Usage of V and J gene segments appeared to be biased in both the thymic and the peripheral blood repertoires. The related research reported highly overlapping thymic TCR repertoires among unrelated individuals. TCR alpha and beta repertoires from seven to nine infant thymus samples and four related peripheral blood samples were characterized in the study. Donor ages ranged from roughly 6 to 250 days, and the cohort comprised over five male and two female infants. After being mechanically released from the tissue, thymocytes were kept at -70 degrees C in pellets of roughly 10-30 million cells. Genomic DNA was extracted from frozen cell pellets with a QIAsymphony instrument. The immunoSEQ multiplex PCR assay was used to amplify the TCRB and TCRAD loci from a standardized amount of quality-controlled genomic DNA. The V(D)J region was spanned by amplicons of a length sufficient to cover the CDR3 and to identify V and J genes. Amplicon sequencing was performed on an Illumina platform through the commercial immunoSEQ service. Primer bias and sequencing errors were corrected using previously described methods, and TCRAD and TCRB definitions followed the IMGT database. Repertoires were analysed with immunoSEQ Analyzer 3.0 and VDJTools, covering basic statistics, V/J segment usage, diversity estimates, rarefaction and pairwise overlap. Diversity was estimated with Chao1, ChaoE, Efron-Thisted, Shannon and inverse Simpson indices, and also on datasets down-sampled to the smallest sample. Repertoire overlap used strict matching of CDR3 nucleotide sequence, V gene and J gene, with Jaccard-based multidimensional scaling clustering. On average, thymus samples yielded about 810,000 unique TCRB clonotypes, whereas blood samples yielded some 80,000.

This chain is built from TRBV7-9 and TRBJ1-2; 8 nucleotides in the junction match TRBD1. Material: thymocytes. The origin of this receptor is a boy younger than two with a congenital heart defect. Donor details come from another sample of the same person, matched by shared clones. The CDR3 reads CASSPHRGDSYGYTF. The nucleotides are TGTGCCAGCAGCCCCCACAGGGGGGATTCCTATGGCTACACCTTC.